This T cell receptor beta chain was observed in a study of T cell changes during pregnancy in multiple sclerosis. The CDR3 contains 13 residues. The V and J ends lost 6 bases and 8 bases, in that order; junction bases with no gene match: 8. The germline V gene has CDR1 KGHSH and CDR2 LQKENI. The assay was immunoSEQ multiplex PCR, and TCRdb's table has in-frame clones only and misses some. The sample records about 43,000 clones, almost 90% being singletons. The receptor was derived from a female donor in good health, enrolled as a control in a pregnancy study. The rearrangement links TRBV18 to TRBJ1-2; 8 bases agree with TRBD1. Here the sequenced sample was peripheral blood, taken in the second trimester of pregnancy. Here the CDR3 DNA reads TGTGCCAGCTCTCCGGGACAGGAGTACGGCTACACCTTC. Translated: CASSPGQEYGYTF. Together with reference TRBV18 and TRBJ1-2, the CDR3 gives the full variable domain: NAGVMQNPRHLVRRRGQEARLRCSPMKGHSHVYWYRQLPEEGLKFMVYLQKENIIDESGMPKERFSAEFPKEGPSILRIQQVVRGDSAAYFCASSPGQEYGYTFGSGTRLTVV.